The rows below give T cell receptor beta chains drawn from one sample of a study of blood T cell repertoires in COVID-19. The repertoire was sequenced with immunoSEQ multiplex PCR; TCRdb's copy has only in-frame clones and lacks some. This table has more than 250,000 clones, roughly 85% appearing once. The sequenced material came from PBMCs or T cells enriched from blood (not recorded which). Receptor source: a woman aged 25-40 years who had recovered from COVID-19. The CDR3 runs from the conserved cysteine through the conserved F or W. The D gene is left open where the match is weak. Rows may omit the clone size; those that give it use once, few, many or a size class.

v_call: TRBV19; clone_size: NA; d_call: NA; j_call: TRBJ2-3; cdr3_nt: TGTGCCAGTAGCCTCCGGGCAGATACGCAGTATTTT; cdr3_aa: CASSLRADTQYF
v_call: TRBV27; clone_size: NA; d_call: NA; j_call: TRBJ1-1; cdr3_nt: TGTGCCAGCAGGCCCGAGTACGCAGGAACTGAAGCTTTCTTT; cdr3_aa: CASRPEYAGTEAFF
v_call: TRBV30; clone_size: few; d_call: TRBD1; j_call: TRBJ1-6; cdr3_nt: TGTGCCTGGAGCGACACCGGGACAGGGATGTTTAATTCACCCCTCCACTTT; cdr3_aa: CAWSDTGTGMFNSPLHF
v_call: TRBV2; clone_size: NA; d_call: NA; j_call: TRBJ2-3; cdr3_nt: TGTGCCAGCAGCCCAAACACAGATACGCAGTATTTT; cdr3_aa: CASSPNTDTQYF
v_call: TRBV11-2; clone_size: NA; d_call: NA; j_call: TRBJ2-5; cdr3_nt: TGTGCCAGCAGCCCTCGCGCCTCACCGGAGACCCAGTACTTC; cdr3_aa: CASSPRASPETQYF
v_call: TRBV27; clone_size: NA; d_call: NA; j_call: TRBJ1-4; cdr3_nt: TGTGCCAGCAGCCCAGGGGTAGCTGTTAATGAAAAACTGTTTTTT; cdr3_aa: CASSPGVAVNEKLFF
v_call: TRBV30; clone_size: NA; d_call: TRBD1; j_call: TRBJ1-2; cdr3_nt: TGTGCCTGGAGTGCACCGGGACAGTTTAACTATGGCTACACCTTC; cdr3_aa: CAWSAPGQFNYGYTF
v_call: TRBV11-2; clone_size: few; d_call: TRBD1; j_call: TRBJ2-7; cdr3_nt: TGTGCCAGCAGCTTCCGGGACAGGGGTTACGAGCAGTACTTC; cdr3_aa: CASSFRDRGYEQYF
v_call: TRBV5-4; clone_size: NA; d_call: TRBD2; j_call: TRBJ2-4; cdr3_nt: TGTGCCAGCAGCTCAGACACTAGCGGGGGAACCAAAAACATTCAGTACTTC; cdr3_aa: CASSSDTSGGTKNIQYF
v_call: TRBV30; clone_size: NA; d_call: NA; j_call: TRBJ2-7; cdr3_nt: TGTGCCTGGAGTCCCAGGGGCCTAGCCCGAAGGGTGGAGCAGTACTTC; cdr3_aa: CAWSPRGLARRVEQYF
v_call: TRBV25-1; clone_size: NA; d_call: TRBD1; j_call: TRBJ2-3; cdr3_nt: TGTGCCAGCAGTGAATTGGGACAGGGTATATACACAGATACGCAGTATTTT; cdr3_aa: CASSELGQGIYTDTQYF
v_call: TRBV5-1; clone_size: NA; d_call: NA; j_call: TRBJ2-3; cdr3_nt: TGCGCCAGCAGCCCGGCCTTGATGGGCGGGGGCCTGTCAGATACGCAGTATTTT; cdr3_aa: CASSPALMGGGLSDTQYF
v_call: TRBV27; clone_size: NA; d_call: TRBD1; j_call: TRBJ1-6; cdr3_nt: TGTGCCAGCAGTTCAGCCACAGGGGTGCGGAATTCACCCCTCCACTTT; cdr3_aa: CASSSATGVRNSPLHF
v_call: TRBV7-2; clone_size: once; d_call: NA; j_call: TRBJ2-7; cdr3_nt: TGTGCCAGCAGCTCTTGGGGTAGCGACGAGCAGTACTTC; cdr3_aa: CASSSWGSDEQYF
v_call: TRBV2; clone_size: NA; d_call: NA; j_call: TRBJ2-7; cdr3_nt: TGTGCCAGCAAAGGGGCGGCTATTTACGAGCAGTACTTC; cdr3_aa: CASKGAAIYEQYF
v_call: TRBV19; clone_size: NA; d_call: NA; j_call: TRBJ1-5; cdr3_nt: TGTGCCAGTAGTTCCGGGGTTAGGGATCAGCCCCAGCATTTT; cdr3_aa: CASSSGVRDQPQHF
v_call: TRBV5-1; clone_size: NA; d_call: NA; j_call: TRBJ1-4; cdr3_nt: TGCGCCAGCAGCTCGACTAATGAAAAACTGTTTTTT; cdr3_aa: CASSSTNEKLFF
v_call: TRBV6-1; clone_size: NA; d_call: NA; j_call: TRBJ2-7; cdr3_nt: TGTGCCAGCAGTGAACGGCTGTCGACAGCCTACGAGCAGTACTTC; cdr3_aa: CASSERLSTAYEQYF
v_call: TRBV9; clone_size: NA; d_call: TRBD2; j_call: TRBJ2-5; cdr3_nt: TGTGCCAGCAGCCCCGGGGGGGCAGAGACCCAGTACTTC; cdr3_aa: CASSPGGAETQYF
v_call: TRBV4-1; clone_size: NA; d_call: NA; j_call: TRBJ1-4; cdr3_nt: TGCGCCAGCAGCTTCCCGCGGAATGAAAAACTGTTTTTT; cdr3_aa: CASSFPRNEKLFF
v_call: TRBV5-6; clone_size: NA; d_call: NA; j_call: TRBJ1-5; cdr3_nt: TGTGCCAGCAGCTTGTTAGGGGATAGCAATCAGCCCCAGCATTTT; cdr3_aa: CASSLLGDSNQPQHF
v_call: TRBV27; clone_size: NA; d_call: NA; j_call: TRBJ2-2; cdr3_nt: TGTGCCAGCAGCCGAGGGGGGGTAACAGCCAACACCGGGGAGCTGTTTTTT; cdr3_aa: CASSRGGVTANTGELFF
v_call: TRBV2; clone_size: NA; d_call: NA; j_call: TRBJ2-3; cdr3_nt: TGTGCCAGCAGGGGTTGGGCAATGGATACGCAGTATTTT; cdr3_aa: CASRGWAMDTQYF
v_call: TRBV10-3; clone_size: NA; d_call: NA; j_call: TRBJ1-2; cdr3_nt: TGTGCCATCACCAAAGACATAAACTATGGCTACACCTTC; cdr3_aa: CAITKDINYGYTF
v_call: TRBV5-1; clone_size: NA; d_call: NA; j_call: TRBJ2-2; cdr3_nt: TGCGCCAGCAGACTGGACAGTGTTTCGAACACCGGGGAGCTGTTTTTT; cdr3_aa: CASRLDSVSNTGELFF
v_call: TRBV15; clone_size: once; d_call: NA; j_call: TRBJ1-2; cdr3_nt: TGTGCCACCACCCGGACAGACTCCTATGGCTACACCTTC; cdr3_aa: CATTRTDSYGYTF
v_call: TRBV19; clone_size: NA; d_call: TRBD1; j_call: TRBJ1-2; cdr3_nt: TGTGCCAGTACCTGGACAGGGACGGCCTATGGCTACACCTTC; cdr3_aa: CASTWTGTAYGYTF
v_call: TRBV4-2; clone_size: NA; d_call: NA; j_call: TRBJ2-7; cdr3_nt: TGTGCCAGCAGCCAAGATCGGCTACAGCGGGAGTACTTC; cdr3_aa: CASSQDRLQREYF
v_call: TRBV7-9; clone_size: NA; d_call: NA; j_call: TRBJ1-5; cdr3_nt: TGTGCCAGCAGCTTAGGCAGGGGTCATCAGCCCCAGCATTTT; cdr3_aa: CASSLGRGHQPQHF
v_call: TRBV5-4; clone_size: NA; d_call: TRBD1; j_call: TRBJ2-7; cdr3_nt: TGTGCCAGCAGCTTGAGGGACAGGGACTACGAGCAGTACTTC; cdr3_aa: CASSLRDRDYEQYF
v_call: TRBV11-3; clone_size: once; d_call: NA; j_call: TRBJ2-1; cdr3_nt: TGTGCCAGCAGCATAGGGACAAGGGGGAATGAGCAGTTCTTC; cdr3_aa: CASSIGTRGNEQFF
v_call: TRBV30; clone_size: NA; d_call: TRBD1; j_call: TRBJ1-1; cdr3_nt: TGTGCCTGGTCGACAGGGGTGAACACTGAAGCTTTCTTT; cdr3_aa: CAWSTGVNTEAFF
v_call: TRBV7-2; clone_size: NA; d_call: TRBD1; j_call: TRBJ1-2; cdr3_nt: TGTGCCAGCGGCCTATCCGGGACAGGCCTGGCCTATGGCTACACCTTC; cdr3_aa: CASGLSGTGLAYGYTF
v_call: TRBV7-2; clone_size: few; d_call: NA; j_call: TRBJ1-6; cdr3_nt: TGTGCCAGCAGCTTAGGAGTCGGTGAGTGGTCACCCCTCCACTTT; cdr3_aa: CASSLGVGEWSPLHF
v_call: TRBV6-1; clone_size: NA; d_call: NA; j_call: TRBJ1-5; cdr3_nt: TGTGCCAGCAGTGAAAGGGTCGGAGGACAGCCCCAGCATTTT; cdr3_aa: CASSERVGGQPQHF
v_call: TRBV18; clone_size: NA; d_call: NA; j_call: TRBJ2-7; cdr3_nt: TGTGCCAGCTCGGGCGGACAGGAGGGAACCCCCTACGAGCAGTACTTC; cdr3_aa: CASSGGQEGTPYEQYF
v_call: TRBV7-8; clone_size: NA; d_call: NA; j_call: TRBJ2-3; cdr3_nt: TGTGCCAGCAGCCAGGGGGATACGCAGTATTTT; cdr3_aa: CASSQGDTQYF
v_call: TRBV19; clone_size: NA; d_call: TRBD1; j_call: TRBJ1-2; cdr3_nt: TGTGCCAGTAGTGGCGAACAGGGGGGCTATGGCTACACCTTC; cdr3_aa: CASSGEQGGYGYTF
v_call: TRBV10-3; clone_size: few; d_call: NA; j_call: TRBJ1-2; cdr3_nt: TGTGCCACCAACGACAGGAGTGAAAACTATGGCTACACCTTC; cdr3_aa: CATNDRSENYGYTF
v_call: TRBV5-8; clone_size: NA; d_call: TRBD1; j_call: TRBJ1-4; cdr3_nt: TGTGCCAGCAGCCTCGACAGGGGTGATGAAAAACTGTTTTTT; cdr3_aa: CASSLDRGDEKLFF
v_call: TRBV19; clone_size: NA; d_call: NA; j_call: TRBJ1-1; cdr3_nt: TGTGCCAGTAGTATAGCCCCAGGGTGGACCACTGAAGCTTTCTTT; cdr3_aa: CASSIAPGWTTEAFF
v_call: TRBV30; clone_size: NA; d_call: NA; j_call: TRBJ1-3; cdr3_nt: TGTGCCTGGAGTGTACGTTATTCCAGGGCAGACTCTGGAAACACCATATATTTT; cdr3_aa: CAWSVRYSRADSGNTIYF
v_call: TRBV9; clone_size: NA; d_call: NA; j_call: TRBJ1-3; cdr3_nt: TGTGCCAGCGGTGACAGTTCTGGAAACACCATATATTTT; cdr3_aa: CASGDSSGNTIYF
v_call: TRBV30; clone_size: NA; d_call: NA; j_call: TRBJ1-1; cdr3_nt: TGTGCCGCCTCAGGGGTGAACACTGAAGCTTTCTTT; cdr3_aa: CAASGVNTEAFF
v_call: TRBV24-1; clone_size: NA; d_call: TRBD2; j_call: TRBJ2-3; cdr3_nt: TGTGCCACGGGACTAGCGGGGACAGATACGCAGTATTTT; cdr3_aa: CATGLAGTDTQYF
v_call: TRBV7-9; clone_size: NA; d_call: NA; j_call: TRBJ1-6; cdr3_nt: TGTGCCAGCAGCCCCGGGGCCAGGGACAACTCACCCCTCCACTTT; cdr3_aa: CASSPGARDNSPLHF
v_call: TRBV7-2; clone_size: once; d_call: TRBD1; j_call: TRBJ1-3; cdr3_nt: TGTGCCAGCAGTCCTAACCCGGGACAGGGCTCTGGAAACACCATATATTTT; cdr3_aa: CASSPNPGQGSGNTIYF
v_call: TRBV5-1; clone_size: few; d_call: NA; j_call: TRBJ2-3; cdr3_nt: TGCGCCAGCAGCTGGGGTCTGGCGGGGGCCAGCACAGATACGCAGTATTTT; cdr3_aa: CASSWGLAGASTDTQYF
v_call: TRBV4-3; clone_size: NA; d_call: TRBD1; j_call: TRBJ2-1; cdr3_nt: TGCGCCAGCAGCCAAGGGACAGGGTATACCTACAATGAGCAGTTCTTC; cdr3_aa: CASSQGTGYTYNEQFF
v_call: TRBV29-1; clone_size: NA; d_call: NA; j_call: TRBJ2-2; cdr3_nt: TGCAGCGCCGCCGACCAGGCGGGCACCGGGGAGCTGTTTTTT; cdr3_aa: CSAADQAGTGELFF
v_call: TRBV19; clone_size: NA; d_call: NA; j_call: TRBJ1-5; cdr3_nt: TGTGCCAGTAGTAAGGGGTATAGCAATCAGCCCCAGCATTTT; cdr3_aa: CASSKGYSNQPQHF